This TCR beta chain was sequenced during a study of shared clonotypes between healthy human individuals. Clones were sequenced by immunoSEQ multiplex PCR, and TCRdb holds only the in-frame ones, with some missing. The table shows a few million clones, with approximately 92% occurring only once. The trim removed 8 bases at V and 6 bases at J, leaving 4 bases unmatched. The CDR3 runs to 13 residues. Germline V gene lookup returns CDR1 WSHSY and CDR2 SAAADI. This clone was seen a single time. This clonotype was sampled from a young man in good health. V gene TRBV10-2 combines with J gene TRBJ2-1, with TRBD2 matching over 10 bases. Sequencing was done on a sample of naive CD4+ T cells sorted from blood. As to subset: CD45RA+ positively selected. The DNA of the CDR3 is TGCGCCAGCGACCTAGCGGGAGCCAATGAGCAGTTCTTC. This translates into CASDLAGANEQFF.